These 11 T cell receptor beta chains share one sample of origin, sequenced in a study of molecular identifiers for immune sequencing clone quantification. A single record per CDR3 protein comes from TCRdb applying MiXCR to the PCR reads. The data contain approximately 680,000 distinct CDR3 sequences, 25% of them seen just once; the ten biggest clones take up about 0.78%. The sequenced material came from naive CD8+ T cells from blood, with Jurkat cell RNA spiked in. The subset denotes: FACS-sorted CD8+CD4-CCR7+CD45RA+ naive T cells. The source of these receptors is a human donor in good health. Some libraries in this study had Jurkat cell RNA spiked in.

This sequence joins TRBV6-4 and TRBJ2-3; unclear D gene. CDR1 and CDR2 from the germline V gene are MRHNA and SNTAGT. Trimming removed 0 bases from V and 2 bases from J, with 9 bases in between. The length of the CDR3 is 15 residues. The CDR3 region has the DNA TGTGCCAGCAGTGACTCGAGTCAGCCCACAGATACGCAGTATTTT. The encoded protein is CASSDSSQPTDTQYF.

This clonotype was observed once. No conserved phenylalanine or tryptophan ends this CDR3, so it is likely a read error. V and J are TRBV12-3 or TRBV12-4 and TRBJ1-4; TRBD1 agrees at 10 bases. Trimming cost V 6 bases and J 7 bases; bases outside gene matches: 14. The CDR3 spans 17 residues. The CDR3 coding sequence is TGTGCCAGCAGCGCCGATTCACACCGGGACAGGGGTGAAAAACTGTTTTCT. Translated: CASSADSHRDRGEKLFS.

This clonotype came up a few times. The chain couples TRBV4-3 to TRBJ2-7; D tentatively reads TRBD1 or TRBD2 (5 bases each). V shed 0 bases and J shed 6 bases, with 6 bases lying between them. Germline V lookup: CDR1 LGHNA, CDR2 YSLEER. The CDR3 extends over 12 amino acids. CDR3 sequence reads: CASSQDGGEQYF. The CDR3 region has the DNA TGCGCCAGCAGCCAAGATGGGGGCGAGCAGTACTTC.

V gene TRBV2 combines with J gene TRBJ1-2; TRBD1 is a possible D gene (6 bases). V dropped 7 bases and J dropped 4 bases, with 16 bases sitting between them. The CDR3 runs 14 residues. Germline CDR1 SNHLY, CDR2 FYNNEI. The CDR3 loop reads CASIGDTLGYGYTF. CDR3 nucleotides: TGTGCCAGCATTGGGGACACATTAGGCTATGGCTACACCTTC.

The genes are TRBV30 and TRBJ2-7; D remains ambiguous. Deletions cut 8 bases from V and 4 bases from J, with 9 bases between. Germline V lookup: CDR1 GTSNPN, CDR2 SVGIG (reference sequence). This CDR3 is 10 amino acids long. CDR3 amino acids: CAVQAYEQYF. As DNA, the CDR3 is TGTGCCGTTCAAGCATACGAGCAGTACTTC.

This clonotype was recorded a few times. The chain has TRBV30 and TRBJ2-7; the D gene is possibly TRBD2 (6 bases). The CDR3 runs to 14 residues. Trimming took off 2 bases at V and 5 bases at J, with 16 bases between the two ends. In germline, CDR1 is GTSNPN, CDR2 SVGIG (reference sequence). The CDR3 DNA follows: TGTGCCTGGAGTCGCGGGGCCGGTCCCAACGAGCAGTACTTC. It encodes CAWSRGAGPNEQYF. Together with reference TRBV30 and TRBJ2-7, the CDR3 gives the full variable domain: SQTIHQWPATLVQPVGSPLSLECTVEGTSNPNLYWYRQAAGRGLQLLFYSVGIGQISSEVPQNLSASRPQDRQFILSSKKLLLSDSGFYLCAWSRGAGPNEQYFGPGTRLTVT.

This clonotype appeared once. A much larger clone sits a single nucleotide away, making a read error possible. This chain joins TRBV20-1 and TRBJ1-1; D gene uncertain. There are 14 residues in the CDR3. Looked up from germline, CDR1 is DFQATT and CDR2 is SNEGSKA (reference sequence). CDR3 coding DNA: TGCAGTGCTGCGGACGGTTTATCGAACACTGTAGCTTTCTTT. Translating gives CSAADGLSNTVAFF.

This clonotype was observed many times. The genes are TRBV9 and TRBJ1-1; no clear D gene. V was cut by 4 bases and J by 2 bases, with 9 bases left in between. CDR1 is SGDLS and CDR2 is YYNGEE in the germline V gene. This CDR3 is built from 13 residues. Here the CDR3 DNA reads TGTGCCAGCAGCCATGGGAGTAACACTGAAGCTTTCTTT. Protein sequence: CASSHGSNTEAFF.

This clonotype was detected many times. The rearrangement joins TRBV7-2 to TRBJ2-5; weak D call: TRBD1 (6 bases). Trimming pared 4 bases from V and 3 bases from J, leaving 9 bases between. The CDR3 spans 13 residues. Germline V gene sequence: CDR1 SGHTA, CDR2 FQGNSA. The CDR3 DNA is TGTGCCAGCAGCTCCTGGACAGAAGAGACCCAGTACTTC. This encodes CASSSWTEETQYF. Filled out from reference TRBV7-2 and TRBJ2-5, the complete variable domain reads GAGVSQSPSNKVTEKGKDVELRCDPISGHTALYWYRQSLGQGLEFLIYFQGNSAPDKSGLPSDRFSAERTGGSVSTLTIQRTQQEDSAVYLCASSSWTEETQYFGPGTRLLVL.

Worth noting for this clonotype: With a much larger clone just one base away, this may be a read error. The conserved phenylalanine or tryptophan is not found at the CDR3 terminus, so this likely reflects a read error. The chain has TRBV24-1 and TRBJ1-1; D is unresolved. Germline assignment: CDR1 KGHDR and CDR2 SFDVKD. The CDR3 sequence is 14 residues long. In DNA form, the CDR3 reads TGTGCCACCCTTAGACCAGTCTTGAACTCTGAAGCTTTCTCT. Encoded protein: CATLRPVLNSEAFS.

The rearrangement joins TRBV5-1 to TRBJ2-1, with a tentative D call TRBD1 (5 bases). The germline V gene has CDR1 SGHRS and CDR2 YFSETQ. V shed 0 bases and J shed 6 bases, with 22 bases lying between them. There are 18 residues in the CDR3. CDR3 nucleotides: TGCGCCAGCAGCTTGGCTCCTTCATCAAGGGGTCTCATCAATGAGCAGTTCTTC. This encodes CASSLAPSSRGLINEQFF.